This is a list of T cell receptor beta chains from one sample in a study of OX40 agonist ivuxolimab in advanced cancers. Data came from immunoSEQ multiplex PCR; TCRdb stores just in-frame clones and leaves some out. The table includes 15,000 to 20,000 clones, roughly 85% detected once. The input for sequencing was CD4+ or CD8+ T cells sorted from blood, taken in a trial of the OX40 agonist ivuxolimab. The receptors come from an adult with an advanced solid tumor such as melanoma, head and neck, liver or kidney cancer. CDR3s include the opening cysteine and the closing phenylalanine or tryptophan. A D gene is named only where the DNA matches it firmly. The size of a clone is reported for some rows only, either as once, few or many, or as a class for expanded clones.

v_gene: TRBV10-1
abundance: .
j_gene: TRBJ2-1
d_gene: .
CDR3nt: TGCGCCAGCAGTGAGTCAATAGCGAGAGGCTCCTACAATGAGCAGTTCTTC
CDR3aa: CASSESIARGSYNEQFF

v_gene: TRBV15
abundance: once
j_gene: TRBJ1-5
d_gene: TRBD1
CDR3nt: TGTGCCACTGGGACAGGTTATAATCAGCCCCAGCATTTT
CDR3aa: CATGTGYNQPQHF

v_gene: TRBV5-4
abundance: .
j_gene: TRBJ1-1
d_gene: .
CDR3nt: TGTGCCAGCAGCTACACAGAGAACACTGAAGCTTTCTTT
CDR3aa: CASSYTENTEAFF

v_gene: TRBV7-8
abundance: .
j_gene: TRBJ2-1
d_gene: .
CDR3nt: TGTGCCAGCAGTTCCAGCGCAGATTCCTCCTACAATGAGCAGTTCTTC
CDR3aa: CASSSSADSSYNEQFF

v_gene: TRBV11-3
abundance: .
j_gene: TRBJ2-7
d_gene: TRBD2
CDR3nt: TGTGCCAGCAGCTTGAACCGACTAGCGGGAGGAACCTACGAGCAGTACTTC
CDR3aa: CASSLNRLAGGTYEQYF

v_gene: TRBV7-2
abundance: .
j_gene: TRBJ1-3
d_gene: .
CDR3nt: TGTGCCAGCAGCTTGAGCGGCGGGTACGGAAACACCATATATTTT
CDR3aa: CASSLSGGYGNTIYF

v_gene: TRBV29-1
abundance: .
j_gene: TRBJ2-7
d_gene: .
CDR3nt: TGCAGCGTTGAGCGGCGCGGCTCCTACGAGCAGTACTTC
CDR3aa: CSVERRGSYEQYF

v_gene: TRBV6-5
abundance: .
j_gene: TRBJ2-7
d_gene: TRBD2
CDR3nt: TGTGCCAGCAGTTACCAGCAGGGAGGGTACGAGCAGTACTTC
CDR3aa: CASSYQQGGYEQYF

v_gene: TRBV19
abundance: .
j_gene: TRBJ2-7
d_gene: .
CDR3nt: TGTGCCAGTAGTATAGCCGCCGGATTCTACGAGCAGTACTTC
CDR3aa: CASSIAAGFYEQYF

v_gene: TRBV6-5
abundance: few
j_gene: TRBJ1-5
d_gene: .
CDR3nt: TGTGCCAGCAGAAAACAGGGTGATGTGGGGCCCCAGCATTTT
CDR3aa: CASRKQGDVGPQHF